This TCR beta chain comes out of a study of blood T cells in healthy people across ages. This clonotype came up a few times. It was with a sample-barcoded 5' primer and a J-beta primer mix that a second PCR of roughly 7 to 12 cycles was run. Using its own MiXCR run on the 5' RACE reads, TCRdb lists one record per CDR3 protein. This table holds over a million distinct CDR3 sequences, around 59% found once. Germline V gene data show CDR1 as SGHRS and CDR2 as YFSETQ. J was trimmed by 7 bases and V by 4 bases; bases with no gene match: 11. The CDR3 is 16 amino acids. This sequence was found in a man younger than 35 in good health. The genes are TRBV5-1 and TRBJ2-1; 10 bases line up with TRBD2. Sequenced material: blood. The CDR3 loop reads CASSNSLAGAQNEQFF. CDR3 bases: TGCGCCAGCAGCAACTCTCTAGCGGGAGCGCAGAATGAGCAGTTCTTC.